A selection of T cell receptor beta chains follows, all from one sample in a study of PD-1 blockade in mismatch repair-deficient tumors. Libraries were prepared by immunoSEQ multiplex PCR; TCRdb keeps only in-frame clonotypes and omits some of them. The top ten hold approximately 5% of the sample, which has roughly 120,000 clones, over 60% seen once. Sequencing was performed on peripheral blood, taken about 13 months after starting pembrolizumab. The receptors come from an adult with mismatch repair-deficient cancer. Both conserved end residues are part of each CDR3. The order of the fields is D gene, J gene, clone size, V gene, CDR3 protein, CDR3 DNA. The D gene is left open where the match is weak. The size entry is marked missing in some rows and otherwise reads once, few, many or a size class.

NA TRBJ2-5 NA TRBV30 CAWSYSQETQYF TGTGCCTGGAGTTACAGCCAAGAGACCCAGTACTTC
NA TRBJ2-1 NA TRBV19 CASTGDFVYEQFF TGTGCCAGTACCGGGGATTTTGTATATGAGCAGTTCTTC
TRBD1 TRBJ2-1 NA TRBV7-6 CASSLTAGQGNSREQFF TGTGCCAGCAGCTTAACCGCCGGACAGGGAAACTCTAGGGAGCAGTTCTTC
NA TRBJ2-7 NA TRBV5-1 CASSLARVEFEQYF TGCGCCAGCAGCTTGGCCAGGGTCGAGTTCGAGCAGTACTTC
NA TRBJ1-5 NA TRBV6-5 CASRGSGEGNQPQHF TGTGCCAGCAGGGGATCCGGGGAGGGCAATCAGCCCCAGCATTTT
TRBD1 TRBJ2-1 NA TRBV6-5 CASSAGTGGYNEQFF TGTGCCAGCAGCGCCGGGACAGGGGGATACAATGAGCAGTTCTTC
NA TRBJ1-1 NA TRBV9 CASSPQGTPNTEAFF TGTGCCAGCAGCCCACAAGGGACACCGAACACTGAAGCTTTCTTT
NA TRBJ2-3 NA TRBV27 CASSLLGSTDTQYF TGTGCCAGCAGTTTACTAGGGAGCACAGATACGCAGTATTTT
NA TRBJ2-1 NA TRBV7-9 CASSLDGASDFWFF TGTGCCAGCAGCTTAGATGGCGCTAGTGACTTCTGGTTCTTC
NA TRBJ2-1 NA TRBV19 CASSITPPGRGGYNEQFF TGTGCCAGTAGTATAACCCCCCCGGGCAGGGGGGGCTACAATGAGCAGTTCTTC
NA TRBJ2-7 NA TRBV20-1 CSASIEQYF TGCAGTGCTAGCATCGAGCAGTACTTC
TRBD2 TRBJ2-2 NA TRBV10-3 CAIMGTSGTNTGELFF TGTGCCATCATGGGGACTAGCGGAACGAACACCGGGGAGCTGTTTTTT
NA TRBJ1-2 few TRBV6-5 CASSIAGDYGYTF TGTGCCAGCAGCATTGCGGGGGACTATGGCTACACCTTC
TRBD1 TRBJ1-4 NA TRBV4-2 CASSQSSGTGSEKLFF TGTGCCAGCAGCCAAAGCTCAGGGACAGGGTCTGAAAAACTGTTTTTT
NA TRBJ2-1 NA TRBV6-5 CASSYQGFGEQFF TGTGCCAGCAGTTACCAGGGTTTCGGTGAGCAGTTCTTC
NA TRBJ2-5 NA TRBV5-1 CASSLETGHQETQYF TGCGCCAGCAGCTTGGAGACAGGACACCAAGAGACCCAGTACTTC
TRBD2 TRBJ2-1 NA TRBV4-2 CASSQGSWTSGDNEQFF TGTGCCAGCAGCCAAGGATCTTGGACTAGCGGGGACAATGAGCAGTTCTTC
TRBD2 TRBJ2-7 NA TRBV5-4 CASSLLAGGIHEQYF TGTGCCAGCAGTTTACTAGCGGGAGGAATCCACGAGCAGTACTTC
NA TRBJ1-4 NA TRBV7-8 CASSLAQGRILFF TGTGCCAGCAGTCTGGCGCAGGGCAGGATTCTGTTTTTT
NA TRBJ2-1 NA TRBV9 CASSVEPRVNEQFF TGTGCCAGCAGCGTAGAGCCTAGGGTCAACGAGCAGTTCTTC
TRBD2 TRBJ2-3 NA TRBV28 CASSLHLGGVRTDTQYF TGTGCCAGCAGTTTGCACCTTGGGGGGGTAAGGACAGATACGCAGTATTTT
NA TRBJ1-1 NA TRBV5-5 CASSLTGTNTEAFF TGTGCCAGCAGCTTAACGGGTACGAACACTGAAGCTTTCTTT
NA TRBJ2-2 NA TRBV4-3 CASSQALFTGELFF TGCGCCAGCAGCCAAGCCCTTTTCACCGGGGAGCTGTTTTTT